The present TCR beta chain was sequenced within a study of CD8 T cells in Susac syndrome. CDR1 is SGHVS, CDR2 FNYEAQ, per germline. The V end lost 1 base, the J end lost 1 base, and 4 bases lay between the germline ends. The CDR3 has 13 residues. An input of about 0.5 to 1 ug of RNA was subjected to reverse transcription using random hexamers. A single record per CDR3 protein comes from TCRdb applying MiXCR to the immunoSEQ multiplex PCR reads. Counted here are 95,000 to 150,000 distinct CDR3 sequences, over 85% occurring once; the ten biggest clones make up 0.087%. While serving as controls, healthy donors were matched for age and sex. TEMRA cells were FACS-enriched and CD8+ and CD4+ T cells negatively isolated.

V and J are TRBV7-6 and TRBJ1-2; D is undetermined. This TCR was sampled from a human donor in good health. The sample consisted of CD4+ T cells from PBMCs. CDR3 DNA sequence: TGTGCCAGCAGCTTAGGCCTTAACTATGGCTACACCTTC. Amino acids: CASSLGLNYGYTF.